These 17 T cell receptor beta chains were sequenced from one sample in a study of read filtering for tumor transcriptome and immune sequencing. The library was built from 400 ng RNA with molecular barcoded adaptors for alpha/delta and beta/gamma chains. MiXCR, run by TCRdb on the reads, gives a single entry per CDR3 protein. This table has 46,000 or so distinct CDR3 sequences, roughly a fifth appearing once. The specimen was a population of CD138-negative cells sorted from bone marrow. The receptors derive from a donor at least 40 years old with multiple myeloma.

This clonotype is judged medium-sized. The chain recombines TRBV3-1 with TRBJ2-1; D remains unclear. The CDR3 covers 13 residues. Between the trimmed V and J ends, which lost 2 bases and 8 bases, there was a span of 10 bases. Germline V gene data show CDR1 as LGHDT and CDR2 as YNNKEL (reference sequence). In DNA form, the CDR3 reads TGTGCCAGCAGCCAACAAGGCTTCGATGAGCAGTTCTTC. Protein: CASSQQGFDEQFF.

This clonotype was recorded at least ten times. The rearrangement uses TRBV7-9 and TRBJ2-1; TRBD2 agrees at 10 bases. Germline assignment: CDR1 SEHNR and CDR2 FQNEAQ (reference sequence). The length of the CDR3 is 15 residues. With V trimmed by 7 bases and J by 5 bases, 8 bases remained unmatched. In DNA, the CDR3 is TGTGCCAGCACCCTCAGCGGGAGGGCCGACAATGAGCAGTTCTTC. Translated: CASTLSGRADNEQFF.

This clonotype was counted between two and nine times. The chain carries TRBV12-3 or TRBV12-4 and TRBJ2-1, with unresolved D. Trimming stripped 2 bases from V and 6 bases from J, with 11 bases between. The CDR3 loop spans 14 amino acids. Here the CDR3 reads CASSLRSQSNEQFF. CDR3 bases: TGTGCCAGCAGTTTACGTAGCCAGTCCAATGAGCAGTTCTTC.

At least ten counts were recorded for this clonotype. This chain uses TRBV4-1 with TRBJ2-1, with D perhaps TRBD2 (6 bases). There are 17 residues in the CDR3. V was cut by 1 base and J by 0 bases, with 13 bases left in between. From germline, CDR1 is MGHRA and CDR2 YSYEKL. The CDR3 region is CASSQAGDFSSYNEQFF. The DNA for the CDR3 is TGCGCCAGCAGCCAAGCTGGGGACTTTTCCTCCTACAATGAGCAGTTCTTC.

A note on this clonotype: This clone may be a read error of a much larger clone one base away. The missing conserved phenylalanine or tryptophan at the end of this CDR3 makes a read error likely. V usage is TRBV19 and J usage is TRBJ1-5; no definite D call. CDR1 and CDR2 (germline): LNHDA, SQIVND (reference sequence). Trimming took off 3 bases at V and 3 bases at J, with 12 bases between the two ends. The CDR3 covers 15 residues. The CDR3 is CASSMEQVFNQPQHL. The CDR3 bases are TGTGCCAGTAGTATGGAGCAGGTTTTCAATCAGCCCCAGCATTTG.

The V and J genes are TRBV7-3 and TRBJ2-5, with 8 bases identical to TRBD2. After removal of 5 bases from V and 5 bases from J, the junction contained 10 bases not matched to a gene. The CDR3 has 15 residues. CDR1 is SGHTA and CDR2 is FQGTGA in the germline V gene. CDR3 sequence: CASSTSGSGTETQYF. As DNA, the CDR3 is TGTGCCAGCAGCACCAGCGGGAGCGGCACGGAGACCCAGTACTTC.

This clonotype was seen a handful of times. A read error is possible here, since a much larger clone lies one base away. This chain joins TRBV12-3 or TRBV12-4 and TRBJ1-4; maybe TRBD1 (5 bases). CDR3 length equals 14 residues. In DNA form, the CDR3 reads TGTGCCAGCAGTCGACAGTCCGGGAATGAAAAACTGTCTTTT. Amino acids: CASSRQSGNEKLSF.

This clonotype was observed a few times. A much larger clone sits a single nucleotide away, making a read error possible. The chain joins TRBV19 to TRBJ1-5, with D perhaps matching TRBD1 (5 bases). Germline V gene data show CDR1 as LNHDA and CDR2 as SQIVND (reference sequence). This CDR3 has 14 amino acids. V lost 7 bases, J lost 2 bases, and 12 bases lay in between. The CDR3 sequence is CASMKGQGNQPQHF. For the CDR3, the DNA is TGTGCCAGTATGAAGGGGCAGGGCAATCAGCCCCAGCATTTT.

This clonotype was seen a few times. The J gene is TRBJ1-5, the V gene TRBV27, with TRBD1 matching over 7 bases. This CDR3 region has 15 residues. Germline V gene data show CDR1 as MNHEY and CDR2 as SMNVEV (reference sequence). The V and J ends lost 6 bases and 4 bases, in that order; junction bases with no gene match: 9. The DNA for the CDR3 is TGTGCCAGCAGCTCTATTAGGGACAGTAATCAGCCCCAGCATTTT. Residues: CASSSIRDSNQPQHF.

To note about this clonotype: Given a much more abundant clone one base away, this may be a read error. This chain links TRBV7-8 with TRBJ2-5; tentative D call: TRBD1 (5 bases). Between the trimmed V and J ends, which lost 5 bases and 5 bases, there was a span of 15 bases. Germline loops: CDR1 SGHVS, CDR2 FQNEAQ. The CDR3 has 14 residues. CDR3 protein: CASSLGWGRETQYF. The CDR3 DNA is TGTGCCAGCAGCCTAGGATGGGGCCGGGAGACCCAGTACTTC.

Concerning this clonotype: A much larger clone lies a single base off, so this may be a read error. The chain links TRBV28 to TRBJ2-1; 9 bases align to TRBD1. The germline CDR1 and CDR2 sequences are MDHEN and SYDVKM. The CDR3 consists of 16 residues. CDR3 residues: CASSKQGARLGTRDLF. The DNA for the CDR3 is TGTGCCAGCAGCAAACAGGGGGCCCGTTTGGGGACGCGAGATCTCTTC.

This clonotype occurred many times. V is TRBV11-2 and J is TRBJ2-1; tentatively, D is TRBD2 (6 bases). This CDR3 is built from 14 residues. CDR1 and CDR2 from the germline V gene are SGHAT and FQNNGV. V lost 3 bases, J lost 6 bases, and 12 bases lay in between. DNA for the CDR3: TGTGCCAGCAGCTTGGAGGGGAAGGTCAATGAGCAGTTCTTC. Protein product: CASSLEGKVNEQFF.

This clonotype was detected many times. CDR3 residues: CASRRRGGGTEAFF. Here the CDR3 DNA reads TGTGCCAGCAGAAGAAGGGGCGGGGGCACTGAAGCTTTCTTT. The genes are TRBV2 and TRBJ1-1; the D gene is possibly TRBD1 (5 bases). The CDR3 runs to 14 residues. Germline V gives CDR1 SNHLY, CDR2 FYNNEI. Trimming shortened V by 6 bases and J by 4 bases, and 15 bases separated the two germline ends. The full variable domain, its missing parts supplied by reference TRBV2 and TRBJ1-1, is EPEVTQTPSHQVTQMGQEVILRCVPISNHLYFYWYRQILGQKVEFLVSFYNNEISEKSEIFDDQFSVERPDGSNFTLKIRSTKLEDSAMYFCASRRRGGGTEAFFGQGTRLTVV.

This clonotype was detected ten times or more. The CDR3 coding sequence is TGTGCCAGCAGCTTAGAACCAGCGGGAGAGAACACCGGGGAGCTGTTTTTT. Translated, it gives CASSLEPAGENTGELFF. The gene calls are TRBV11-2 and TRBJ2-2, with 8 bases matching TRBD2. The CDR3 has 17 amino acids. The germline CDR1 and CDR2 sequences are SGHAT and FQNNGV. The V and J ends lost 0 bases and 1 base, in that order; junction bases with no gene match: 4. Full variable domain (rest looked up from reference TRBV11-2 and TRBJ2-2): EAGVAQSPRYKIIEKRQSVAFWCNPISGHATLYWYQQILGQGPKLLIQFQNNGVVDDSQLPKDRFSAERLKGVDSTLKIQPAKLEDSAVYLCASSLEPAGENTGELFFGEGSRLTVL.

This clonotype has a count of ten or more. The chain recombines TRBV7-9 with TRBJ2-2; TRBD2 matches 8 bases. The length of the CDR3 is 17 residues. Trimming took 2 bases from V and 4 from J; bases not matched to a gene: 9. Germline CDR1 reads SEHNR; CDR2 reads FQNEAQ (reference sequence). The CDR3 region has the DNA TGTGCCAGCAGCTTACGTCCGGGAGGGAGTATCACCGGGGAGCTGTTTTTT. Translation: CASSLRPGGSITGELFF.

This clonotype was picked up many times. The rearrangement links TRBV19 to TRBJ2-3, with D possibly TRBD2 on 6 matching bases. CDR1 is LNHDA, CDR2 SQIVND, per germline (reference sequence). The CDR3 has 15 amino acids. The germline V and J ends were trimmed by 1 base and 1 base, with 9 bases remaining between them. CDR3 coding DNA: TGTGCCAGTAGTATAGGGGGAGGACGCACAGATACGCAGTATTTT. This translates into CASSIGGGRTDTQYF.

As regards this clonotype: A far larger clone lies a single base away; this is likely a read error. This rearrangement joins TRBV7-9 to TRBJ2-1; 14 bases agree with TRBD2. Germline V gives CDR1 SEHNR, CDR2 FQNEAQ (reference sequence). The CDR3 loop spans 15 amino acids. With V trimmed by 5 bases and J by 10 bases, 7 bases remained unmatched. The CDR3 DNA sequence: TGTGCCAGCAGCCCAGCGGGACTAGCGGGAGAAGAGCAGTTCTTC. Amino acid sequence: CASSPAGLAGEEQFF.